This T cell receptor beta chain came from a study of blood T cell repertoires in COVID-19. Turning to the study itself: Sample material is recorded as cDNA or gDNA derived from T cells, B-cell-depleted T cells, or PBMCs.

Those enrolled, adults aged roughly 18 to 89 years, came from fewer than 25 US areas. V gave up 4 bases and J gave up 1 base; unmatched junction bases: 4. The germline V gene has CDR1 SGHNT and CDR2 YYREEE (reference sequence). CDR3 size: 15 residues. How the authors handled the data: Estimates of nucleated cell counts were drawn from the amplification of reference gene primers. Method: immunoSEQ multiplex PCR; TCRdb's copy keeps in-frame clones and lacks some. V and J calls and clone size follow that table, whereas D and trimming were derived from the DNA. The repertoire holds about 200,000 clones, with approximately 80% as singletons.

The source of this sequence is a man aged 40-49 years who had recovered from COVID-19. The chain links TRBV5-4 to TRBJ2-1; the match to TRBD1 covers 8 bases. Source material: PBMCs or T cells enriched from blood (not recorded which). The CDR3 region has the DNA TGTGCCAGCAGCAGAAGACAGGGGTCCTACAATGAGCAGTTCTTC. This sequence encodes CASSRRQGSYNEQFF.